The next 14 T cell receptor beta chains were all read from a single sample in a study of cytomegalovirus exposure and HLA in healthy donors. Vbeta (60) and Jbeta (13) primers were used in the PCR. Method: immunoSEQ multiplex PCR; TCRdb's copy keeps in-frame clones and lacks some. The top ten hold more than 7% of the sample, which has 55,000 to 75,000 clones, approximately 81% seen once. Source material: PBMCs. All receptors come from a woman between 25 and 40 years old in good health and CMV-seropositive.

The chain couples TRBV4-2 to TRBJ1-1; D is unresolved. The CDR3 sequence is 13 residues long. The V gene's germline CDR1 is LGHNA and CDR2 YNFKEQ. With 0 bases removed from V and 10 bases from J, the gap between germline ends came to 12 bases. In nucleotides, the CDR3 is TGTGCCAGCAGCCAAGATCGGGTTCGTCGAGCTTTCTTT. Translation: CASSQDRVRRAFF.

This clone was seen just once. This chain uses TRBV23-1 with TRBJ1-6; TRBD1 is a possible D gene (5 bases). TRBV23-1 is classed as an ORF, of uncertain function. This CDR3 spans 17 amino acids. Trimming removed 2 bases at V and 9 bases at J, with 20 bases between. CDR3 DNA: TGCGCCAGCAGTCAAGGAAAACAGGACGCGGCCCGTTCACCCCTCCACTTT. As protein: CASSQGKQDAARSPLHF.

V usage is TRBV7-2 and J usage is TRBJ1-2, with D possibly being TRBD1 (6 bases). The CDR3 totals 12 residues. Germline V gene sequence: CDR1 SGHTA, CDR2 FQGNSA. Trimming took off 5 bases at V and 7 bases at J, with 11 bases between the two ends. In DNA, the CDR3 is TGTGCCAGCAGCGCGGACAGAATTGGCTACACCTTC. As protein: CASSADRIGYTF.

V gene TRBV4-1 combines with J gene TRBJ1-2; a possible D gene is TRBD1 (6 bases). This CDR3 is 13 amino acids long. V was shortened by 5 bases and J by 4 bases, with 11 bases between the two germline ends. CDR1 is MGHRA, CDR2 YSYEKL, per germline. The CDR3 sequence is CASSAGVTYGYTF. For the CDR3, the DNA is TGCGCCAGCAGCGCAGGGGTTACCTATGGCTACACCTTC.

The V gene is TRBV4-1, the J gene TRBJ2-3, with D possibly being TRBD2 (6 bases). This CDR3 has 16 residues. Germline loops: CDR1 MGHRA, CDR2 YSYEKL. V was cut by 4 bases and J by 11 bases, with 25 bases left in between. CDR3 protein: CASSPVAGSLIGEQYF. DNA for the CDR3: TGCGCCAGCAGCCCAGTCGCGGGATCTCTTATTGGGGAGCAGTATTTT.

The chain combines TRBV6-5 with TRBJ2-7; TRBD1 aligns across 10 bases. This CDR3 region has 14 residues. Unmatched junction bases numbered 5, after V lost 6 bases and J lost 3 bases. Germline-derived CDR1 and CDR2 are MNHEY and SVGAGI. The CDR3 is CASRRDRGVYEQYF. The DNA for the CDR3 is TGTGCCAGCAGGCGGGACAGGGGCGTCTACGAGCAGTACTTC.

The rearrangement uses TRBV5-4 and TRBJ2-3; a weak D match, TRBD2 (6 bases). With 10 bases removed from V and 2 bases from J, the gap between germline ends came to 23 bases. The germline gives CDR1 SGHNT, CDR2 YYREEE (reference sequence). The length of the CDR3 is 16 residues. CDR3: CAVQRGPSALTDTQYF. The DNA for the CDR3 is TGTGCCGTACAAAGAGGGCCTAGCGCACTCACAGATACGCAGTATTTT.

This clone was seen only once. The chain employs TRBV30 and TRBJ2-3, with TRBD2 identical over 13 bases. The CDR3 sequence is 16 residues long. CDR1 GTSNPN and CDR2 SVGIG come from the germline V gene (reference sequence). V was clipped by 2 bases and J by 5 bases; unmatched bases: 7. This CDR3 is CAWSPGLAGAVDTQYF. CDR3 sequence (DNA): TGTGCCTGGAGTCCCGGACTAGCGGGAGCCGTAGATACGCAGTATTTT.

The chain employs TRBV30 and TRBJ2-1, with D possibly matching TRBD2 (5 bases). Germline-derived CDR1 and CDR2 are GTSNPN and SVGIG (reference sequence). The CDR3 is 13 residues long. V lost 7 bases and J 5 bases, leaving 15 bases between the germline ends. CDR3 DNA: TGTGCCTACGTCAAGGGAGCTAACAATGAGCAGTTCTTC. Amino acids: CAYVKGANNEQFF.

V usage is TRBV5-1 and J usage is TRBJ1-1; D uncertain. CDR1 and CDR2 (germline): SGHRS, YFSETQ. The V gene lost 1 base and the J gene lost 5 bases, with 12 bases spanning the gap. This CDR3 region has 14 residues. CDR3 sequence (DNA): TGCGCCAGCAGCTTGCGGGGTCCTAAGACTGAAGCTTTCTTT. It codes for CASSLRGPKTEAFF.

The chain uses TRBV6-4 and TRBJ2-1; 7 nucleotides match TRBD2. Germline V gene data show CDR1 as MRHNA and CDR2 as SNTAGT. The junction had 14 bases not matched to a gene; V was cut back by 6 bases and J by 6 bases. This CDR3 is built from 16 residues. Here the CDR3 reads CASSPRREWGINEQFF. The CDR3 DNA reads as TGTGCCAGCAGCCCCCGGCGGGAGTGGGGAATCAATGAGCAGTTCTTC.

The chain joins TRBV29-1 to TRBJ2-5, with 7 bases lining up with TRBD1. This CDR3 contains 12 residues. V lost 7 bases and J lost 2; bases outside the gene matches: 4. CDR1 and CDR2 from the germline V gene are SQVTM and ANQGSEA. For the CDR3, the DNA is TGCAGCGCCCTCAGGGGGCAAGAGACCCAGTACTTC. Its protein is CSALRGQETQYF.

V and J are TRBV28 and TRBJ1-3; 8 nucleotides match TRBD1. Germline values: CDR1 MDHEN, CDR2 SYDVKM. The CDR3 consists of 15 residues. The trim removed 7 bases at V and 0 bases at J, leaving 5 bases unmatched. The CDR3 DNA follows: TGTGCCAGCAAAGGGACAGGACTCTCTGGAAACACCATATATTTT. Translating it yields CASKGTGLSGNTIYF.

The chain uses TRBV14 and TRBJ2-7; TRBD2 agrees at 8 bases. V trimming: 4 bases; J trimming: 0 bases; junction bases outside the gene matches: 11. The CDR3 runs to 17 residues. Germline-derived CDR1 and CDR2 are SGHDN and FVKESK. For the CDR3, the DNA is TGTGCCAGCAGCCCTACCTGGGGAGCGGGAGCCTCCTACGAGCAGTACTTC. It is translated as CASSPTWGAGASYEQYF.